The clone carrying this TCR beta chain was seen more than once but under ten times. Its target is not known. These data are taken from a study of T cells after yellow fever vaccination. Regarding the study as a whole: Abundant bulk-population clonotypes could contaminate the FACS-sorted repertoires.

Generation of TCR cDNA used 5'RACE template switching (which added a universal primer site and UMIs). TCRdb reprocessed the 5' RACE reads via MiXCR and lists one record per CDR3 protein. The sample shows some 340,000 distinct CDR3 sequences, 9.5% to 12% of them seen only once. V shed 7 bases, J shed 1 base, and the junction held 9 bases outside the gene matches. This CDR3 has 15 residues. Germline CDR1 reads MNHEY; CDR2 reads SVGEGT. Specimen: CD4+ T cells sorted from PBMCs, collected 45 days after the yellow fever booster vaccination. V and J are TRBV6-2 or TRBV6-3 and TRBJ1-1; TRBD1 matches 7 bases. The sequence derives from a man younger than 35 who received the YFV17D yellow fever vaccine. This CDR3 reads CASKGFGTANTEAFF. The CDR3 nucleotides are TGTGCCAGCAAAGGATTCGGGACAGCGAACACTGAAGCTTTCTTT.